The T cell receptor (beta chain) described here comes from a study of cytomegalovirus exposure and HLA in healthy donors. Broader study findings: Most subjects had HLA-A and HLA-B alleles reportedly predicted accurately by TCR beta sequences. Segments of the TCR beta V type were, in most cases, productive about 90% or about 30% of the time in an earlier analysis.

With respect to this clone: Its antigen is as yet unknown.

From germline, CDR1 is SGDLS and CDR2 YYNGEE. V shed 4 bases and J 4 bases; nucleotides not matched to a gene: 11. This CDR3 has 16 amino acids. In the PCR, 60 Vbeta and 13 Jbeta primers were used. Method: immunoSEQ multiplex PCR; TCRdb's copy keeps in-frame clones and lacks some. Of around 150,000 clones listed, over 60% are singletons. Sequencing was carried out using PBMCs. The TCR originated in a woman aged 30 to 39 in good health and CMV-seronegative. J is TRBJ2-1 and V is TRBV9; TRBD2 agrees at 7 bases. CDR3 DNA sequence: TGTGCCAGCAGCACCACCGTGGGGGGGAGATACAATGAGCAGTTCTTC. Its translation: CASSTTVGGRYNEQFF.